This T cell receptor (beta chain) was recorded in a study of T cells in Graves' hyperthyroidism and ophthalmopathy (dated by TCRdb to about 2019). For the study in its entirety: Peripheral blood samples were taken at the time of initial diagnosis, prior to any treatment. Once sampling was done, hyperthyroidism patients were given methimazole at a starting dose of 30 mg daily, whereas ophthalmopathy patients were given high-dose intravenous methylprednisolone. TCR Vbeta CDR3 sequencing of roughly 140 peripheral blood samples (around 45 ophthalmopathy, about 80 hyperthyroidism and some 17 progressor patients) is reported in the paper. Whether ophthalmopathy could be predicted prospectively was tested in an independent validation cohort made up of fewer than 20 hyperthyroidism patients plus 17 patients who later progressed to ophthalmopathy. In several Graves' hyperthyroidism patients, the study also compared T-cell repertoires from thyroid tissue with T-cell repertoires from blood. The 90 to 100 discovery patients were randomly split 7:3 into training and test sets. A discovery cohort of roughly 100 patients, about 40 with Graves' ophthalmopathy and approximately 57 with stable Graves' hyperthyroidism, was used to find distinguishing TCR V-J signatures. Broad study findings and their caveats: Ophthalmopathy was separated from stable hyperthyroidism by a 13 V-J signature model, with approximately 85% sensitivity and approximately 84% specificity obtained in cross-validation and 80%/75% obtained in testing. In validation, the model predicted progression to ophthalmopathy a median of 6.5 months before onset, with 70% to 71% sensitivity and almost 75% specificity. Most expanded thyroid clonotypes (frequency above 0.001) were also detected in blood, a finding suggesting that blood repertoires may reflect thyroid immune responses. Sample size was not statistically predetermined, and investigators were not blinded to group allocation.

Stable Graves' hyperthyroidism was defined as no progression to ophthalmopathy during 18 months of follow-up. Hyperthyroidism patients were aged 18 to 65 years and newly diagnosed, with disease duration of less than 2 months. Patients with uncontrolled infections, other autoimmune diseases, pregnancy or lactation were excluded. Diagnoses relied on clinical symptoms, serum thyroxine and TRAb, thyroid ultrasound and orbital computed tomography. PBMCs were separated from 10 ml of fresh peripheral blood using Ficoll-Paque density gradient centrifugation. Trizol reagent was used to extract total RNA, and RNA quality was then checked on an Agilent 2100 Bioanalyzer. This clonotype was seen ten or more times. Its antigen is unknown. No base quality information exists; no much larger clone differs at one position. TCR beta CDR3 regions were amplified from RNA transcripts. A first-round RT-PCR of the TCR CDR3 used the HTBI primer set with the Qiagen OneStep RT-PCR kit. The libraries were constructed in a second round of multiplex PCR and then size-selected and purified. Paired-end sequencing of the libraries was performed with 100 bp reads on an Illumina HiSeq2000. In the source study's methods: SOAPnuke was used to process the raw data, removing reads that contained adapters or uncalled bases, had a mean Phred below 15, or lacked an exact match to the constant primer or identifier. COPE v1.2.5 was used to merge the high-quality paired reads, and each unique nucleotide sequence was defined as a clonotype. MiTCR v1.1 was used to align the clonotypes against IMGT TRBV, TRBD and TRBJ reference segments. Analysis was restricted to V-J combinations with a frequency above 0.0001, which covered over 98% of repertoires. A TCS score was defined as the ratio between F50 (clonal expansion) and ExV (chaos), using BLOSUM62-based TCRdist between CDR3 peptides within each V-J. Welch's t-statistics and random forest reduced some 510 V-J features to 10 to 15, which were used in a naive Bayes classifier (R e1071). TCRdb trimmed the raw reads at Q25, called clones with MiXCR and kept productive beta chains. Identical CDR3 protein sequences are pooled into one entry, listed with their most common genes and DNA. TCRdb, not the authors, supplied the V and J calls. For this sample the table gives over 550,000 distinct CDR3 sequences, of which 16% were detected only once. The ten largest clones take up about 18% of the sample.

The cysteine opens and the phenylalanine closes a CDR3 of 17 amino acids. Left in the record is the CDR3 DNA by itself, 51 bases read in frame from the first base. Trimming leaves V shorter by 0 bases and J shorter by 1 base, with the junction holding 8 bases beyond the gene matches. The chain is encoded by TRBV12-3 or TRBV12-4 joined to TRBJ1-1, with TRBD1 identical over 7 junction bases. This receptor was identified in a woman under 30 with Graves' hyperthyroidism. Input material: blood. The encoded CDR3 is CASSLAGAQGGNTEAFF. The sequenced DNA: TGTGCCAGCAGTTTAGCCGGAGCCCAGGGGGGGAACACTGAAGCTTTCTTT.